This T cell receptor beta chain comes out of a study of blood T cell repertoires in COVID-19. The table came from immunoSEQ multiplex PCR; TCRdb's copy has only in-frame clones and leaves some out. The sample lists some 250,000 clones, approximately 82% occurring once. The receptor's source is a man of 80 years or more with acute or convalescent COVID-19. The sample taken for sequencing was peripheral blood.

The CDR3 DNA reads as TGTGCCAGCAGTTACGGGGGACAGCTTGAAGCTTTCTTT. Translating gives CASSYGGQLEAFF. J is TRBJ1-1 and V is TRBV6-5; 7 bases line up with TRBD1. V lost 2 bases to trimming and J lost 7 bases; unmatched junction nucleotides: 4. Germline values: CDR1 MNHEY, CDR2 SVGAGI. This CDR3 contains 13 residues.